These 18 T cell receptor beta chains were sequenced from one sample in a study of monozygotic twins with inflammatory bowel disease. No DNA is given; TCRdb re-called the 5' RACE reads and lists each CDR3 protein once. This sample contains under 150,000 distinct CDR3 sequences. The sample consisted of blood. The receptors here all came from a human donor with ulcerative colitis or Crohn's disease, or a healthy co-twin of an affected twin (not recorded which).

The chain uses TRBV29-1 and TRBJ1-1; TCRdb's assignment of TRBD1 cannot be checked, as there is no DNA. This CDR3 comprises 13 residues. Germline CDR1 is SQVTM and CDR2 is ANQGSEA. This CDR3 reads CSVVRQPNTEAFF. The complete variable domain, with remaining parts taken from reference TRBV29-1 and TRBJ1-1, reads SAVISQKPSRDICQRGTSLTIQCQVDSQVTMMFWYRQQPGQSLTLIATANQGSEATYESGFVIDKFPISRPNLTFSTLTVSNMSPEDSSIYLCSVVRQPNTEAFFGQGTRLTVV.

The chain uses TRBV6-1 and TRBJ2-7; TCRdb returns TRBD1, unconfirmable since there is no DNA. Germline values: CDR1 MNHNS, CDR2 SASEGT. The CDR3 contains 14 residues. Here the CDR3 reads CASSRRQGKVEQYF.

The chain is built from TRBV5-1 and TRBJ2-1; TCRdb calls TRBD1, which cannot be checked without DNA. The CDR3 is 15 residues long. Germline CDR1 SGHRS, CDR2 YFSETQ. The CDR3 protein is CASSPTDREGNEQFF.

The chain joins TRBV30 to TRBJ1-5. The germline gives CDR1 GTSNPN, CDR2 SVGIG (reference sequence). The CDR3 extends over 13 amino acids. The CDR3 loop is CAWSDPRLMPQHF.

The chain combines TRBV10-3 with TRBJ2-7; TCRdb's D call, TRBD2, is unchecked because there is no DNA. Looked up from germline, CDR1 is ENHRY and CDR2 is SYGVKD. The CDR3 length is 14 residues. CDR3 residues: CASGSAGSVHEQYF.

The V and J genes are TRBV6-2 or TRBV6-3 and TRBJ2-1; TCRdb's D call of TRBD2 is untestable without DNA. Germline assignment: CDR1 MNHEY and CDR2 SVGEGT. The CDR3 runs 15 residues. CDR3 in amino acids: CASSYRASSYNEQFF.

The V and J genes are TRBV5-1 and TRBJ2-7; TCRdb's D call, TRBD1, is unchecked because there is no DNA. The germline gives CDR1 SGHRS, CDR2 YFSETQ. The CDR3 has 14 residues. The CDR3 loop is CASSSRTETYEQYF.

The chain carries TRBV9 and TRBJ2-1; TCRdb's D call of TRBD1 is untestable without DNA. The CDR3 runs 16 residues. Germline V lookup: CDR1 SGDLS, CDR2 YYNGEE. CDR3 loop: CASSGDSGGPHNEQFF.

The rearrangement uses TRBV5-4 and TRBJ2-3; TCRdb returns TRBD1, unconfirmable since there is no DNA. The CDR3 length is 15 residues. Germline lookup yields CDR1 SGHNT and CDR2 YYREEE (reference sequence). This CDR3 is CASSSRTVSTDTQYF.

This rearrangement joins TRBV29-1 to TRBJ2-3; TCRdb selects TRBD1, and the lack of DNA leaves this call unchecked. This CDR3 is built from 18 residues. CDR1 SQVTM and CDR2 ANQGSEA come from the germline V gene. The CDR3 spells CSVDLGSIRVRGTDTQYF.

V usage is TRBV3-1 and J usage is TRBJ2-3; the D call of TRBD1 rests on TCRdb alone, since no DNA is present to check it. The germline V gene encodes CDR1 LGHDT and CDR2 YNNKEL (reference sequence). The CDR3 is 18 residues long. This chain's CDR3 is CASSQDMGGGDSTDTQYF.

The J gene is TRBJ2-3, the V gene TRBV2; TCRdb gives TRBD1 as the D gene, but with no DNA this cannot be confirmed. Germline CDR1 and CDR2: SNHLY and FYNNEI. The CDR3 spans 17 residues. CDR3 loop: CASSEEVKGAGTDTQYF.

CDR3 loop: CASSQGTSVAYEQYF. The chain links TRBV4-2 to TRBJ2-7; the TCRdb D gene call, TRBD2, has no DNA to confirm it. Germline CDR1 reads LGHNA; CDR2 reads YNFKEQ. This CDR3 comprises 15 residues.

The CDR3 region is CSAGLAATQYF. The gene calls are TRBV20-1 and TRBJ2-5; lacking DNA, the TRBD2 call made by TCRdb goes unchecked. Germline loops: CDR1 DFQATT, CDR2 SNEGSKA (reference sequence). The CDR3 contains 11 residues.

The chain links TRBV20-1 to TRBJ2-2. This CDR3 region has 15 residues. The germline gives CDR1 DFQATT, CDR2 SNEGSKA (reference sequence). The CDR3 sequence: CSARDPFMETGELFF.

The chain uses TRBV11-2 and TRBJ2-5. Germline CDR1 SGHAT, CDR2 FQNNGV. This CDR3 is built from 13 residues. The CDR3 loop is CASSRSYQETQYF.

The CDR3 sequence: CASSQAGTGELFF. This chain uses TRBV5-1 with TRBJ2-2. The CDR3 contains 13 residues. Germline assignment: CDR1 SGHRS and CDR2 YFSETQ.

The chain recombines TRBV7-6 with TRBJ1-6; TCRdb returns TRBD1, unconfirmable since there is no DNA. The germline gives CDR1 SGHVS, CDR2 FNYEAQ. This CDR3 spans 15 amino acids. The CDR3 protein is CASRRNGQPTSPLHF.